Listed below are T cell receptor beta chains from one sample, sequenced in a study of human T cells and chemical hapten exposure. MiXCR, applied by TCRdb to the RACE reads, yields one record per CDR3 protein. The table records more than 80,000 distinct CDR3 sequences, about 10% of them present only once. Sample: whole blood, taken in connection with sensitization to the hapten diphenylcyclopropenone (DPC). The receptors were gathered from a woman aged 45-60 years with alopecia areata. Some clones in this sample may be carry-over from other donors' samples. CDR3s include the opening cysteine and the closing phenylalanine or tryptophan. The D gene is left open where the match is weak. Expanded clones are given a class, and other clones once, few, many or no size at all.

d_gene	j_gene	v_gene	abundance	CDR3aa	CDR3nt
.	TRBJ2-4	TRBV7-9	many	CASSLALGVAKNIQYF	TGTGCCAGCAGCTTAGCGCTGGGGGTAGCCAAAAACATTCAGTACTTC
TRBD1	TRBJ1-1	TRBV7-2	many	CASSLTGGSNTEAFF	TGTGCCAGCAGCTTGACAGGGGGGTCTAACACTGAAGCTTTCTTT
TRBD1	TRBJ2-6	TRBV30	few	CAWSERDRHSGANVLTF	TGTGCCTGGAGTGAAAGGGACAGGCACTCTGGGGCCAACGTCCTGACTTTC
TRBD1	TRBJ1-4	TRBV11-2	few	CASRRIGQGPNEKLFF	TGTGCCAGCAGAAGAATTGGACAGGGGCCAAATGAAAAACTGTTTTTT
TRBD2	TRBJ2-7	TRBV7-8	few	CASRDPGTSGSHEQYF	TGTGCCAGCAGAGATCCCGGGACTAGCGGGAGCCACGAGCAGTACTTC
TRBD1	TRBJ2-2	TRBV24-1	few	CATSEEGGFTGELFF	TGTGCCACCAGTGAAGAAGGGGGCTTCACCGGGGAGCTGTTTTTT
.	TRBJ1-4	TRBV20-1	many	CSAAPGATNEKLFF	TGCAGTGCTGCACCGGGAGCAACTAATGAAAAACTGTTTTTT
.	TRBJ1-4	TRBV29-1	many	CSVRRDTNEKLFF	TGCAGCGTTCGCAGGGACACTAATGAAAAACTGTTTTTT
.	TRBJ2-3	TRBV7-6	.	CASSLRTGLKDTQYF	TGTGCCAGCAGCCTCCGCACTGGACTAAAAGATACGCAGTATTTT
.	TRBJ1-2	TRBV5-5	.	CASSPGPGMYGYTF	TGTGCCAGCAGCCCCGGACCCGGGATGTATGGCTACACCTTC
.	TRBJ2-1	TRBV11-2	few	CASTRPRYNEQFF	TGTGCCAGCACCCGCCCACGTTACAATGAGCAGTTCTTC
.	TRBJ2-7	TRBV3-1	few	CASSPEWQAYEQYF	TGTGCCAGCAGCCCTGAATGGCAAGCCTACGAGCAGTACTTC
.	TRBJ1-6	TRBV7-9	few	CASRSPYNSPLHF	TGTGCCAGCAGAAGCCCTTATAATTCACCCCTCCACTTT
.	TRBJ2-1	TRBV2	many	CASVEGTYNEQFF	TGTGCCAGCGTGGAAGGGACCTACAATGAGCAGTTCTTC
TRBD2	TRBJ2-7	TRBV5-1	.	CASTAGLGSEQYF	TGCGCCAGCACCGCCGGACTAGGTTCCGAGCAGTACTTC
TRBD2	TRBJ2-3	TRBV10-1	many	CASMIAGEDTQYF	TGCGCCAGCATGATCGCGGGAGAAGATACGCAGTATTTT
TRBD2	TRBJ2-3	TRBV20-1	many	CSAPSGGRARTTDTQYF	TGCAGTGCTCCGTCGGGCGGGAGGGCCCGGACCACAGATACGCAGTATTTT
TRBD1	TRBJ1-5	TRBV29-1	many	CSVITGGRNQPQHF	TGCAGCGTTATAACAGGGGGCCGTAATCAGCCCCAGCATTTT
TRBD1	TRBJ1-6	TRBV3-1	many	CASRNNGQARLGTLHF	TGTGCCAGCAGAAACAACGGACAGGCCCGGCTCGGGACCCTCCACTTT
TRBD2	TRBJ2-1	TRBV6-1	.	CASSGLAGVLGEQFF	TGTGCCAGCAGTGGTCTAGCGGGAGTTTTGGGTGAGCAGTTCTTC
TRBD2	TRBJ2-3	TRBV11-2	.	CASSGGGDTQYF	TGTGCCAGCAGCGGCGGGGGAGATACGCAGTATTTT
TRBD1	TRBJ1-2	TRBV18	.	CASSPGDRGGYGYTF	TGTGCCAGCTCACCAGGGGACAGGGGAGGCTATGGCTACACCTTC
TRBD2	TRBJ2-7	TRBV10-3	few	CAIRGVRDEQYF	TGTGCCATCCGGGGGGTGAGGGACGAGCAGTACTTC
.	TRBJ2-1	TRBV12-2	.	CAPGQKYNEQFF	TGTGCACCGGGACAGAAATACAATGAGCAGTTCTTC
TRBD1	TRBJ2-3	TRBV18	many	CASSPPKQGALTDTQYF	TGTGCCAGCTCACCACCGAAACAGGGGGCTCTGACAGATACGCAGTATTTT
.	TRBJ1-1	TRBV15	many	CATSRTRTEAFF	TGTGCCACCAGCAGAACTAGGACTGAAGCTTTCTTT
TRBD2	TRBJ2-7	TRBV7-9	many	CASSLIAGVFEQYF	TGTGCCAGCAGCTTAATAGCGGGAGTTTTCGAGCAGTACTTC
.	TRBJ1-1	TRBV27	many	CASSLDRNTEAFF	TGTGCCAGCAGTTTAGACAGAAACACTGAAGCTTTCTTT
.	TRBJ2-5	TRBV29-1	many	CSVRAGGKETQYF	TGCAGCGTGAGGGCGGGCGGAAAAGAGACCCAGTACTTC
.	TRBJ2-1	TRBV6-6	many	CASSYINEQFF	TGTGCCAGCAGTTACATCAATGAGCAGTTCTTC
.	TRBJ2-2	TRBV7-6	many	CASSLAGANTGELFF	TGTGCCAGCAGCTTAGCGGGGGCGAACACCGGGGAGCTGTTTTTT
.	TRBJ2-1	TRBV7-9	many	CASSPGAGTPKNEQFF	TGTGCCAGCAGTCCTGGGGCGGGGACACCGAAAAATGAGCAGTTCTTC
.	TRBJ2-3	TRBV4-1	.	CASSQVSPGGADTQYF	TGCGCCAGCAGCCAAGTATCCCCTGGGGGCGCAGATACGCAGTATTTT
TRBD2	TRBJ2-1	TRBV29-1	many	CTITNPRLAGVDEQFF	TGCACCATTACTAATCCACGACTAGCGGGAGTGGATGAGCAGTTCTTC
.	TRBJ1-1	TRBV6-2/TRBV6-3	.	CASSLWTEAFF	TGTGCCAGCAGCCTCTGGACTGAAGCTTTCTTT
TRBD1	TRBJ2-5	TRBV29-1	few	CSARTGMETQYF	TGCAGCGCCCGGACAGGGATGGAGACCCAGTACTTC
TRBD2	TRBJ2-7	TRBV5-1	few	CASSLLAEFYEQYF	TGCGCCAGCAGCTTGCTAGCGGAGTTCTACGAGCAGTACTTC
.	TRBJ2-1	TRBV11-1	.	CASISGGLSYNEQFF	TGTGCCAGCATCTCAGGCGGGCTCTCCTACAATGAGCAGTTCTTC
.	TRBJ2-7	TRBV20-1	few	CSARDVLVNEQYF	TGCAGTGCTAGAGATGTACTAGTAAACGAGCAGTACTTC
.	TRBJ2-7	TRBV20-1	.	CSAHETGIYEQYF	TGCAGTGCTCACGAGACGGGGATATACGAGCAGTACTTC
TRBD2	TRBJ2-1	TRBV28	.	CASSQYSGASSYNEQFF	TGTGCCAGCAGTCAGTATAGCGGGGCTAGCTCCTACAATGAGCAGTTCTTC
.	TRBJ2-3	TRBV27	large	CASSLSGGSIADTQYF	TGTGCCAGCAGTTTAAGTGGGGGGAGTATTGCAGATACGCAGTATTTT
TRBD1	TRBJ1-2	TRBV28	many	CASTWDRDGYTF	TGTGCCAGCACCTGGGACAGGGATGGCTACACCTTC
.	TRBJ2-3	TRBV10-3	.	CAISENQPTADTQYF	TGTGCCATCAGTGAGAACCAACCCACTGCAGATACGCAGTATTTT